These T cell receptor beta chains were read from a single sample in a study of control samples from healthy donors and cancer patients. Produced via immunoSEQ multiplex PCR; TCRdb's table is partial and in-frame only. Of about 170,000 clones listed, about 93% are singletons. Sequencing was done on a sample of blood. Source of these receptors: a woman aged 55-70 years in good health. CDR3s include the opening cysteine and the closing phenylalanine or tryptophan. The order of the fields is CDR3 protein, V gene, J gene.

CDR3 protein: CASSSPGEGNYGYTF
V gene: TRBV5-5
J gene: TRBJ1-2

CDR3 protein: CASSLDRRARAFF
V gene: TRBV11-3
J gene: TRBJ1-1

CDR3 protein: CASSPDGQGSGYGYTF
V gene: TRBV5-1
J gene: TRBJ1-2

CDR3 protein: CASSQRGSNSPLHF
V gene: TRBV3-1/TRBV3-2
J gene: TRBJ1-6

CDR3 protein: CASSSQGSGTEAFF
V gene: TRBV5-4
J gene: TRBJ1-1

CDR3 protein: CASSPGGGQPQHF
V gene: TRBV7-9
J gene: TRBJ1-5

CDR3 protein: CASRSWQYYGYTF
V gene: TRBV11-2
J gene: TRBJ1-2

CDR3 protein: CASSLTSGATGNTIYF
V gene: TRBV7-2
J gene: TRBJ1-3

CDR3 protein: CASSLGTSGNEQFF
V gene: TRBV7-2
J gene: TRBJ2-1

CDR3 protein: CASSVSPLAGAPDLLAGELFF
V gene: TRBV9
J gene: TRBJ2-2

CDR3 protein: CASSIPGDTEAFF
V gene: TRBV19
J gene: TRBJ1-1

CDR3 protein: CASSLTGRNEQFF
V gene: TRBV7-2
J gene: TRBJ2-1

CDR3 protein: CASSEDFRVPQHF
V gene: TRBV2
J gene: TRBJ1-5

CDR3 protein: CASSPAGGRDGYTF
V gene: TRBV18
J gene: TRBJ1-2

CDR3 protein: CASGTSFYEQYF
V gene: TRBV30
J gene: TRBJ2-7

CDR3 protein: CASSLETEAFF
V gene: TRBV4-2
J gene: TRBJ1-1

CDR3 protein: CSARGLGPQHF
V gene: TRBV20-1
J gene: TRBJ1-5

CDR3 protein: CASSALGRDQHF
V gene: TRBV19
J gene: TRBJ1-5

CDR3 protein: CASSPRIYYNEQFF
V gene: TRBV9
J gene: TRBJ2-1

CDR3 protein: CASSLAASGGTSYNEQFF
V gene: TRBV5-1
J gene: TRBJ2-1

CDR3 protein: CASGLQGVGTEAFF
V gene: TRBV2
J gene: TRBJ1-1

CDR3 protein: CASSLEAYNEQFF
V gene: TRBV11-3
J gene: TRBJ2-1

CDR3 protein: CASRGGTAIYGYTF
V gene: TRBV27
J gene: TRBJ1-2

CDR3 protein: CASSPGTGGLTGELFF
V gene: TRBV19
J gene: TRBJ2-2

CDR3 protein: CASKGGPGRADTQYF
V gene: TRBV7-2
J gene: TRBJ2-3

CDR3 protein: CATSDLGGGADTGELFF
V gene: TRBV24-1
J gene: TRBJ2-2

CDR3 protein: CATYPPQSTVKTEEKLFF
V gene: TRBV24-1
J gene: TRBJ1-4

CDR3 protein: CASNRGGTERNTIYF
V gene: TRBV4-2
J gene: TRBJ1-3

CDR3 protein: CASSLGQASNTQYF
V gene: TRBV6-6
J gene: TRBJ2-3

CDR3 protein: CASSDSSEGQSGYTF
V gene: TRBV6-4
J gene: TRBJ1-2

CDR3 protein: CATNDRFCNQPQHF
V gene: TRBV6-4
J gene: TRBJ1-5

CDR3 protein: CASSLGVRQGGTEAFF
V gene: TRBV5-8
J gene: TRBJ1-1

CDR3 protein: CASTRGGGDNEQFF
V gene: TRBV5-4
J gene: TRBJ2-1

CDR3 protein: CASSIRFGGAGTDTQYF
V gene: TRBV5-4
J gene: TRBJ2-3

CDR3 protein: CASSLAGQDYNEQFF
V gene: TRBV5-6
J gene: TRBJ2-1

CDR3 protein: CASSELPGGYYGYTF
V gene: TRBV2
J gene: TRBJ1-2

CDR3 protein: CASKPTAAYNEQFF
V gene: TRBV7-9
J gene: TRBJ2-1

CDR3 protein: CATSDAGTSGGATDTQYF
V gene: TRBV24-1
J gene: TRBJ2-3

CDR3 protein: CASSRPGADTQYF
V gene: TRBV5-6
J gene: TRBJ2-3

CDR3 protein: CASRTSGGQEAQYF
V gene: TRBV6-5
J gene: TRBJ2-5

CDR3 protein: CASSLVGQLNTEAFF
V gene: TRBV5-1
J gene: TRBJ1-1

CDR3 protein: CASSVGEAKRYGYTF
V gene: TRBV9
J gene: TRBJ1-2

CDR3 protein: CASTSINTDTQYF
V gene: TRBV9
J gene: TRBJ2-3

CDR3 protein: CASRGQLDSPLHF
V gene: TRBV19
J gene: TRBJ1-6

CDR3 protein: CASSLLGGSQPQHF
V gene: TRBV28
J gene: TRBJ1-5